The entry below describes one T cell receptor (beta chain). The length of the CDR3 is 18 residues. Trimming cost V 0 bases and J 8 bases; bases outside gene matches: 14. The germline gives CDR1 LNHNV, CDR2 YYDKDF (reference sequence). Via MiXCR, TCRdb re-called the RT-PCR reads, giving one row per CDR3 protein. This table holds about 680,000 distinct CDR3 sequences, over 12% found once. The TCR sequence derives from a female donor in good health, serving as a healthy control. V and J are TRBV15 and TRBJ2-1, with TRBD2 identical over 9 bases. The specimen was memory CD4+ T cells from blood. As DNA, the CDR3 is TGTGCCACCAGCAGAGATTGGGGTGGGGGACTAGCTTTCGATGAGCAGTTCTTC. Its protein is CATSRDWGGGLAFDEQFF.